A single sample is the source of the 8 T cell receptor beta chains below, sequenced in a study of T cells in tuberculosis. Documented time point: new active TB diagnosis, blood taken before or within 7 days of starting treatment. This table comes from immunoSEQ multiplex PCR, and its TCRdb copy is limited to in-frame clones, with some not included. Altogether around 33,000 clones are present, 70% to 90% being singletons, with the ten largest covering almost 5.5%. The sequences come from PBMCs, collected at tuberculosis diagnosis. The receptors derive from an adult with tuberculosis.

V and J are TRBV5-4 and TRBJ1-1; 7 bases agree with TRBD1. With 2 bases clipped from V and 2 bases from J, the junction kept 6 bases outside the gene matches. The V gene's germline CDR1 is SGHNT and CDR2 YYREEE (reference sequence). The CDR3 sequence is 15 residues long. The CDR3: CASSFDQGVNTEAFF. The DNA of the CDR3 is TGTGCCAGCAGCTTCGATCAGGGGGTTAACACTGAAGCTTTCTTT.

This chain joins TRBV7-2 and TRBJ2-1, with TRBD2 identical over 9 bases. The CDR3 runs 15 residues. After removal of 5 bases from V and 10 bases from J, the junction contained 12 bases not matched to a gene. In germline, CDR1 is SGHTA, CDR2 FQGNSA. The CDR3 reads CASSLGTSWGGEQFF. CDR3 bases: TGTGCCAGCAGCCTTGGGACTAGCTGGGGCGGGGAGCAGTTCTTC.

The chain links TRBV6-5 to TRBJ1-2, with D perhaps matching TRBD1 (6 bases). This CDR3 contains 13 residues. The germline CDR1 and CDR2 sequences are MNHEY and SVGAGI. Trimming pared 8 bases from V and 3 bases from J, leaving 13 bases between. In DNA form, the CDR3 reads TGTGCCAGCCGAAAGACAGGCTACTATGGCTACACCTTC. It yields the protein CASRKTGYYGYTF.

This chain joins TRBV14 and TRBJ2-1; possible D gene TRBD1, 6 bases. The CDR3 is made up of 12 amino acids. CDR1 is SGHDN and CDR2 is FVKESK in the germline V gene. V was cut by 3 bases and J by 10 bases, with 10 bases left in between. The CDR3 bases are TGTGCCAGCAGCCATGGACAGTTGGAGCAGTTCTTC. Protein: CASSHGQLEQFF.

The count of this clone is one. The genes are TRBV4-2 and TRBJ1-1, with D unresolved. The CDR3 loop spans 14 amino acids. Trimming left V 0 bases short and J 2 bases short, with 7 bases between. The germline CDR1 and CDR2 sequences are LGHNA and YNFKEQ. DNA of the CDR3: TGTGCCAGCAGCCAAGATCAGACAAACACTGAAGCTTTCTTT. Amino acid sequence: CASSQDQTNTEAFF.

The chain links TRBV9 to TRBJ1-2; 9 positions match TRBD1. The CDR3 is 14 residues long. CDR1 and CDR2 from the germline V gene are SGDLS and YYNGEE. With 0 bases clipped from V and 6 bases from J, the junction kept 3 bases outside the gene matches. The CDR3 nucleotides are TGTGCCAGCAGCGTAGGGGACAGGGCCCATGGCTACACCTTC. The encoded protein is CASSVGDRAHGYTF. Full variable domain (rest looked up from reference TRBV9 and TRBJ1-2): DSGVTQTPKHLITATGQRVTLRCSPRSGDLSVYWYQQSLDQGLQFLIQYYNGEERAKGNILERFSAQQFPDLHSELNLSSLELGDSALYFCASSVGDRAHGYTFGSGTRLTVV.

This chain uses TRBV28 with TRBJ1-4; 9 bases fit TRBD1. J was trimmed by 4 bases and V by 5 bases; bases with no gene match: 11. Germline V gives CDR1 MDHEN, CDR2 SYDVKM. This CDR3 is 17 amino acids long. CDR3 residues: CASSPLGAGQGNEKLFF. CDR3 sequence (DNA): TGTGCCAGCAGTCCCCTGGGGGCGGGACAGGGTAATGAAAAACTGTTTTTT.

This clone has a single count. The gene calls are TRBV5-4 and TRBJ2-3; D is uncertain. Germline CDR1 reads SGHNT; CDR2 reads YYREEE (reference sequence). Trimming left V 2 bases short and J 0 bases short, with 10 bases between. CDR3 length: 15 amino acids. The CDR3 nucleotides are TGTGCCAGCAGCTTTATGAAGACTAGCACAGATACGCAGTATTTT. The encoded protein is CASSFMKTSTDTQYF.